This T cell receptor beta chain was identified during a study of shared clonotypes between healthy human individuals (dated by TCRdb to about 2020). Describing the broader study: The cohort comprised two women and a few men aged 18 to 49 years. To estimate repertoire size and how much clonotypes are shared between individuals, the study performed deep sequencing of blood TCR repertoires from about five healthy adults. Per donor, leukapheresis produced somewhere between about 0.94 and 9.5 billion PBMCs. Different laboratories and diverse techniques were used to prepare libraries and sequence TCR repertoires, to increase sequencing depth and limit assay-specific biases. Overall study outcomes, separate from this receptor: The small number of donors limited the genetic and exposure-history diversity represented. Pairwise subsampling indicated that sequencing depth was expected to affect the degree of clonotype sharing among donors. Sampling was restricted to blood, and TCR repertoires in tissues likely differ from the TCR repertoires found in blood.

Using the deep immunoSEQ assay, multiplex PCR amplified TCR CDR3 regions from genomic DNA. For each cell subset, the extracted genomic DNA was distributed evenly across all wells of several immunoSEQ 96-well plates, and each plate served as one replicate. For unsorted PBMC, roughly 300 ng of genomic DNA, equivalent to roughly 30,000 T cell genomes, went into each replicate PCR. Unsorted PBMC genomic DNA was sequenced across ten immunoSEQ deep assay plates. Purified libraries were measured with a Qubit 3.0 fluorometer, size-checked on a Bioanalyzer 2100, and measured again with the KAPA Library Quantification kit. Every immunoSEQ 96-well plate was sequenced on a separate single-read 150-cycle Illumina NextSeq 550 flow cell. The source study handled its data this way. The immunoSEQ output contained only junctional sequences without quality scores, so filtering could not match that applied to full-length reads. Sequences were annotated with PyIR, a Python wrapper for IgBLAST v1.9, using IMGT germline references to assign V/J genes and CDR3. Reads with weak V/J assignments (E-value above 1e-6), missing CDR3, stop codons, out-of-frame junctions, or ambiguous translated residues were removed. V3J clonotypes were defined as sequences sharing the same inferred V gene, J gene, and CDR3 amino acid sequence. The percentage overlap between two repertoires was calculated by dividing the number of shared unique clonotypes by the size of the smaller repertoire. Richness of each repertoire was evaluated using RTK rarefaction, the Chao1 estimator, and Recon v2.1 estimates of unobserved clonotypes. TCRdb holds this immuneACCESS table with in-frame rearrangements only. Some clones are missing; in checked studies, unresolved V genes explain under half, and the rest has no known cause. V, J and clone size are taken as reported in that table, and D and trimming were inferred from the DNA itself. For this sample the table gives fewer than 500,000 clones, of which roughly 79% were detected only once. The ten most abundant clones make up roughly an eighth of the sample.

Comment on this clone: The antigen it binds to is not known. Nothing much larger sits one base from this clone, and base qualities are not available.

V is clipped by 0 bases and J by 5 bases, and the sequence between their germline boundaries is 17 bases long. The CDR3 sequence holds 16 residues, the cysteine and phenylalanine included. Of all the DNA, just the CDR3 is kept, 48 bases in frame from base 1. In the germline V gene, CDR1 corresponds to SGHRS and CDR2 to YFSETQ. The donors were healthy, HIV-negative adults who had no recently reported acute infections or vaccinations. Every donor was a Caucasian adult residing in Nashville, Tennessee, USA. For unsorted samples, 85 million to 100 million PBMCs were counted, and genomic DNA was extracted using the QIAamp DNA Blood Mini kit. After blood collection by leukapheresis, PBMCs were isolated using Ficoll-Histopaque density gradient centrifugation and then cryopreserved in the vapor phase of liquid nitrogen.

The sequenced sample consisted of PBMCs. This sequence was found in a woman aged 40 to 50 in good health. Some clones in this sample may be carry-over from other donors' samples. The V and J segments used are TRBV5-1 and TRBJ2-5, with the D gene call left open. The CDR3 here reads CASSLGDTQRDETQYF. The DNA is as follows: TGCGCCAGCAGCTTGGGGGATACCCAACGCGATGAGACCCAGTACTTC.